This record covers a single T cell receptor beta chain. Its specificity is not known. The RNA, roughly 0.5 to 1 ug, was put through reverse transcription using random hexamers. The CDR3 of TCR beta was amplified by immunoSEQ multiplex PCR across 54 Vbeta and 13 Jbeta. In TCRdb, the immunoSEQ multiplex PCR reads were re-called with MiXCR into one record per CDR3 protein. Of 84,000 or so distinct CDR3 sequences listed, roughly 96% are singletons. The sample is drawn from a study of CD8 T cells in Susac syndrome. Turning to the study itself: Treatment status at blood draw for the Susac syndrome patients was therapy-naive, corticosteroids, or intravenous immunoglobulin alone.

Germline loops: CDR1 LNHNV, CDR2 YYDKDF (reference sequence). V was trimmed by 3 bases and J by 0 bases, leaving 8 bases between them. This CDR3 comprises 14 residues. Findings of the study overall: The study identified about seventeen and five Susac-specific public clones in total CD8+ and CD8+ TEMRA repertoires.

Purification of the CD8+ and CD4+ T cells relied on negative isolation, and TEMRA cells underwent FACS enrichment. Input material: CD8+ T cells from PBMCs. The chain recombines TRBV15 with TRBJ1-1, with D hard to call. This receptor was identified in a human donor with Susac syndrome. CDR3 in DNA: TGTGCCACCAGCAGGGACCTCATGAACACTGAAGCTTTCTTT. Its protein product is CATSRDLMNTEAFF. Full variable domain (missing parts from reference TRBV15 and TRBJ1-1): DAMVIQNPRYQVTQFGKPVTLSCSQTLNHNVMYWYQQKSSQAPKLLFHYYDKDFNNEADTPDNFQSRRPNTSFCFLDIRSPGLGDTAMYLCATSRDLMNTEAFFGQGTRLTVV.